A single sample is the source of the 18 T cell receptor beta chains below, sequenced in a study of CD8+ T cells in alopecia areata. Isolated RNA was reverse transcribed into cDNA used as the sequencing template. Profiling relied on immunoSEQ multiplex PCR, and the TCRdb table lists in-frame clones only, not all of them. The table includes some 200,000 clones, about 61% detected once. The sample consisted of CD8+ T cells sorted from blood. All receptors come from a human donor in good health.

CDR3 sequence: CASSQRGYLPDTQYF. The CDR3 nucleotides are TGTGCCAGCAGCCAAAGGGGCTACCTCCCAGATACGCAGTATTTT. The rearrangement joins TRBV7-9 to TRBJ2-3, with D maybe TRBD1 (5 bases). The CDR3 contains 15 residues. The V end lost 5 bases, the J end lost 4 bases, and 16 bases lay between the germline ends. CDR1 is SEHNR, CDR2 FQNEAQ, per germline (reference sequence).

This chain connects TRBV6-5 to TRBJ2-7, with TRBD1 matching over 8 bases. Looked up from germline, CDR1 is MNHEY and CDR2 is SVGAGI. Losses at the gene ends were 4 bases for V and 4 bases for J; bases not matched to a gene: 9. This CDR3 is built from 15 residues. In nucleotides, the CDR3 is TGTGCCAGCAGTTCGCCCCTGACAGGGGCGTACGAGCAGTACTTC. Translated: CASSSPLTGAYEQYF.

There are a few counts of this clone. The chain employs TRBV27 and TRBJ2-7; 8 nucleotides match TRBD1. This CDR3 has 14 amino acids. J gave up 7 bases and V 4 bases, and 9 bases lay outside the gene matches. Looked up from germline, CDR1 is MNHEY and CDR2 is SMNVEV (reference sequence). DNA of the CDR3: TGTGCCAGCAGTTCCGGACAGGGCGTCTGGGAGCAGTACTTC. Encoded protein: CASSSGQGVWEQYF.

There are a few counts of this clone. The chain links TRBV5-1 to TRBJ2-1; TRBD2 agrees at 8 bases. The V gene end was trimmed by 0 bases and the J gene end by 9 bases; junction bases not matched to a gene: 2. CDR1 SGHRS and CDR2 YFSETQ come from the germline V gene. CDR3 length equals 13 residues. The CDR3 bases are TGCGCCAGCAGCTTGGGGGGACTAGTTGAGCAGTTCTTC. Protein: CASSLGGLVEQFF. Together with reference TRBV5-1 and TRBJ2-1, the CDR3 gives the full variable domain: KAGVTQTPRYLIKTRGQQVTLSCSPISGHRSVSWYQQTPGQGLQFLFEYFSETQRNKGNFPGRFSGRQFSNSRSEMNVSTLELGDSALYLCASSLGGLVEQFFGPGTRLTVL.

Only a few counts were recorded for this clone. This sequence joins TRBV14 and TRBJ1-1; maybe TRBD1 (5 bases). CDR1 is SGHDN and CDR2 is FVKESK in the germline V gene. V dropped 4 bases and J dropped 6 bases, with 15 bases sitting between them. The CDR3 loop spans 14 amino acids. CDR3 residues: CASSRQGNPPEAFF. CDR3 DNA sequence: TGTGCCAGCAGCCGCCAGGGTAACCCACCTGAAGCTTTCTTT.

There are a few counts of this clone. The sample has other DNA sequences that encode this CDR3 too. The CDR3 nucleotides are TGTGCCAGCAGCTTAGCGAGCTCCTACGAGCAGTACTTC. This translates into CASSLASSYEQYF. The rearrangement joins TRBV7-9 to TRBJ2-7; no clear D gene. Germline V gene data show CDR1 as SEHNR and CDR2 as FQNEAQ (reference sequence). V gave up 0 bases and J gave up 0 bases, with 3 bases separating them. The CDR3 is 13 residues long.

The gene calls are TRBV29-1 and TRBJ2-7, with 7 positions matching TRBD1. The CDR3 spans 12 residues. V was clipped by 4 bases and J by 3 bases; unmatched bases: 3. Germline V lookup: CDR1 SQVTM, CDR2 ANQGSEA. CDR3 coding DNA: TGCAGCGTTGGGGGACAGTACTACGAGCAGTACTTC. Translation gives CSVGGQYYEQYF.

The genes are TRBV2 and TRBJ2-1; the match to TRBD2 covers 10 bases. Trimming cost V 5 bases and J 5 bases; bases outside gene matches: 3. This CDR3 spans 14 amino acids. CDR1 is SNHLY and CDR2 is FYNNEI in the germline V gene. For the CDR3, the DNA is TGTGCCAGCAGTAGGCTAGCGGGGGACAATGAGCAGTTCTTC. Protein sequence: CASSRLAGDNEQFF.

The chain couples TRBV19 to TRBJ1-1; TRBD1 agrees at 9 bases. Germline-derived CDR1 and CDR2 are LNHDA and SQIVND (reference sequence). Trimming removed 3 bases from V and 4 bases from J; junction bases left unmatched: 6. This CDR3 has 15 residues. The CDR3 nucleotides are TGTGCCAGTAGTATGTCCCCGACAGGGGGCACTGAAGCTTTCTTT. Amino acid sequence: CASSMSPTGGTEAFF.

The CDR3: CASSSGGANEQFF. The CDR3 DNA reads as TGTGCCAGCAGTAGCGGGGGGGCCAATGAGCAGTTCTTC. The V gene is TRBV6-4, the J gene TRBJ2-1, with 10 bases that match TRBD2. Losses at the gene ends were 5 bases for V and 6 bases for J; bases not matched to a gene: 1. Germline V gene data show CDR1 as MRHNA and CDR2 as SNTAGT. The CDR3 totals 13 residues.

This chain uses TRBV6-5 with TRBJ1-6; TRBD1 is a possible D gene (5 bases). This CDR3 spans 14 amino acids. In germline, CDR1 is MNHEY, CDR2 SVGAGI. Trimming removed 7 bases at V and 9 bases at J, with 16 bases between. The CDR3 sequence: CASKAQVWGSPLHF. DNA for the CDR3: TGTGCCAGCAAGGCACAGGTTTGGGGTTCACCCCTCCACTTT.

The CDR3 region has the DNA TGTGCCAGCAGTCCCGCGCGGGCTAATGAAAAACTGTTTTTT. The encoded protein is CASSPARANEKLFF. This chain joins TRBV27 and TRBJ1-4; no clear D gene. Deletions cut 5 bases from V and 3 bases from J, with 10 bases between. The CDR3 spans 14 residues. Germline V lookup: CDR1 MNHEY, CDR2 SMNVEV (reference sequence).

There are a few counts of this clone. The chain joins TRBV11-2 to TRBJ1-2; possible D gene TRBD1, 5 bases. CDR3 size: 13 residues. The V gene lost 1 base and the J gene lost 3 bases, with 6 bases spanning the gap. Germline V CDR1 and CDR2: SGHAT, FQNNGV. CDR3 bases: TGTGCCAGCAGCTTAGCGGGGGACTATGGCTACACCTTC. Its translation: CASSLAGDYGYTF.

The gene calls are TRBV27 and TRBJ2-7; 7 nucleotides agree with TRBD1. This CDR3 is built from 14 residues. Trimming cost V 6 bases and J 3 bases; bases outside gene matches: 8. Per germline, CDR1 MNHEY and CDR2 SMNVEV (reference sequence). The DNA for the CDR3 is TGTGCCAGCAGACAGACAGGGACGGGCTACGAGCAGTACTTC. Translated, it gives CASRQTGTGYEQYF.

This chain connects TRBV29-1 to TRBJ1-5, with no clear D. The CDR3 is 14 residues long. Germline CDR1 reads SQVTM; CDR2 reads ANQGSEA. Deletions cut 0 bases from V and 6 bases from J, with 12 bases between. CDR3 in DNA: TGCAGCGTTGAAGATCCCGTAACGGGTCAGCCCCAGCATTTT. Translation: CSVEDPVTGQPQHF.

This clone has just a few counts. The genes are TRBV7-9 and TRBJ2-5; D is uncertain. The CDR3 is 12 amino acids. CDR1 is SEHNR and CDR2 is FQNEAQ in the germline V gene (reference sequence). The V end was cut by 4 bases, the J end by 5 bases, with 8 bases between. DNA of the CDR3: TGTGCCAGCAGCTCGTGGTCCGAGACCCAGTACTTC. Its translation: CASSSWSETQYF.

V usage is TRBV4-1 and J usage is TRBJ1-1; D gene uncertain. The CDR3 loop spans 11 amino acids. Per germline, CDR1 MGHRA and CDR2 YSYEKL. Trimming stripped 6 bases from V and 4 bases from J, with 6 bases between. The CDR3 bases are TGCGCCAGCAGAATTAGCACTGAAGCTTTCTTT. Its translation: CASRISTEAFF.

This clone was found a few times. Other DNA variants within this sample encode the same CDR3. This chain joins TRBV25-1 and TRBJ1-1; D not resolved. Germline V CDR1 and CDR2: MGHDK, SYGVNS. Trimming stripped 6 bases from V and 4 bases from J, with 6 bases between. The CDR3 length is 11 residues. DNA for the CDR3: TGTGCCAGCAGGGGCGGCACTGAAGCTTTCTTT. This codes for CASRGGTEAFF.